Listed below are T cell receptor beta chains from one sample, sequenced in a study of T cell responses to AZD1222 COVID-19 vaccine. Assay: immunoSEQ multiplex PCR; the TCRdb copy retains only in-frame clones and omits some. The profile covers approximately 140,000 clones, with roughly 90% appearing a single time and roughly 3.3% taken by the ten largest. Sequenced here: peripheral blood, sampled 28 days after the second AZD1222 dose. The source of these receptors is an adult who received the AZD1222 COVID-19 vaccine. Both conserved end residues are part of each CDR3. The D gene is left open where the match is weak. Clone size is stated in some rows and not others, as once, few, many or a class when expanded.

clone_size	d_call	j_call	v_call	cdr3_aa	cdr3_nt
NA	TRBD2	TRBJ2-5	TRBV18	CASSPGTSGNGEQETQYF	TGTGCCAGCTCACCGGGGACTAGCGGGAATGGAGAACAAGAGACCCAGTACTTC
NA	TRBD1	TRBJ2-7	TRBV10-3	CAIGRGTGAYEQYF	TGTGCCATCGGGAGAGGGACAGGAGCCTACGAGCAGTACTTC
NA	TRBD1	TRBJ1-2	TRBV24-1	CATSPGQGVPWGYTF	TGTGCCACCAGCCCCGGACAGGGGGTCCCCTGGGGCTACACCTTC
NA	TRBD1	TRBJ1-3	TRBV6-5	CASRPGQGNTIYF	TGTGCCAGCAGGCCGGGACAGGGAAACACCATATATTTT
NA	NA	TRBJ1-1	TRBV18	CASSPAGAEAFF	TGTGCCAGCTCACCTGCAGGGGCTGAAGCTTTCTTT
NA	TRBD2	TRBJ2-2	TRBV4-1	CASSQVDLGLAGAGELFF	TGCGCCAGCAGCCAAGTTGATCTGGGACTAGCGGGAGCCGGGGAGCTGTTTTTT
NA	NA	TRBJ2-7	TRBV3-1/TRBV3-2	CASSQDWSHSRPYEQYF	TGTGCCAGCAGCCAAGATTGGTCGCACTCCCGGCCCTACGAGCAGTACTTC
NA	TRBD2	TRBJ2-3	TRBV14	CASSQVFLAGGTDTQYF	TGTGCCAGCAGCCAAGTTTTCCTAGCGGGGGGGACAGATACGCAGTATTTT
NA	NA	TRBJ2-7	TRBV6-5	CASSPTGRDYEQYF	TGTGCCAGCAGTCCGACAGGCCGGGACTACGAGCAGTACTTC
NA	NA	TRBJ2-1	TRBV10-1	CASSARYNEQFF	TGCGCCAGCAGTGCAAGGTACAATGAGCAGTTCTTC
NA	TRBD2	TRBJ2-5	TRBV5-1	CASSLAGTSGRAETQYF	TGCGCCAGCAGCTTGGCCGGGACTAGCGGGAGGGCGGAGACCCAGTACTTC
once	TRBD1	TRBJ2-2	TRBV7-8	CASSQQGPGELFF	TGTGCCAGCAGCCAACAGGGGCCCGGGGAGCTGTTTTTT
NA	TRBD2	TRBJ2-3	TRBV4-3	CASSYPLLGRGYTDTQYF	TGCGCCAGCAGTTACCCGCTACTGGGGAGGGGATATACAGATACGCAGTATTTT
NA	NA	TRBJ1-4	TRBV27	CASSLRGQWGEKLFF	TGTGCCAGCAGTTTACGAGGCCAGTGGGGGGAAAAACTGTTTTTT
NA	NA	TRBJ2-2	TRBV7-9	CASSLDVPGTNTGELFF	TGTGCCAGCAGCTTAGACGTTCCAGGGACGAACACCGGGGAGCTGTTTTTT
NA	TRBD1	TRBJ1-2	TRBV25-1	CASSSTGGFNGYTF	TGTGCCAGCAGTAGCACAGGGGGCTTCAATGGCTACACCTTC
NA	NA	TRBJ2-7	TRBV4-2	CASSQDRGPYEQYF	TGTGCCAGCAGCCAAGATCGGGGACCCTACGAGCAGTACTTC
NA	NA	TRBJ1-2	TRBV28	CASSLPERGGYTF	TGTGCCAGCAGTTTACCGGAGCGTGGAGGCTACACCTTC
NA	TRBD1	TRBJ1-2	TRBV7-2	CASSFTGDYGYTF	TGTGCCAGCAGCTTCACAGGGGACTATGGCTACACCTTC
NA	TRBD2	TRBJ2-7	TRBV29-1	CSVDLAGGTYEQYF	TGCAGCGTTGACCTAGCGGGTGGAACCTACGAGCAGTACTTC
NA	NA	TRBJ2-7	TRBV20-1	CSAGRGYEQYF	TGCAGTGCTGGTCGTGGTTACGAGCAGTACTTC
NA	NA	TRBJ2-7	TRBV27	CASSPGLPWDSEQYF	TGTGCCAGCAGTCCCGGCCTTCCCTGGGACTCCGAGCAGTACTTC
NA	NA	TRBJ1-2	TRBV12-3/TRBV12-4	CASTAGAENTF	TGTGCCAGCACCGCGGGGGCTGAGAACACCTTC
few	TRBD1	TRBJ1-2	TRBV24-1	CATSDLQGGNYGYTF	TGTGCCACCAGTGATTTGCAGGGGGGGAACTATGGCTACACCTTC
once	NA	TRBJ2-5	TRBV2	CASSFQETQYF	TGTGCCAGCAGTTTCCAAGAGACCCAGTACTTC
NA	TRBD1	TRBJ1-6	TRBV6-5	CASTRTGNNSPLHF	TGTGCCAGCACCCGGACAGGGAATAATTCACCCCTCCACTTT
once	NA	TRBJ2-1	TRBV4-3	CASSQVTRPRDEQFF	TGCGCCAGCAGCCAAGTTACTAGACCTAGGGATGAGCAGTTCTTC
NA	NA	TRBJ1-3	TRBV5-4	CASSFSPGYSGNTIYF	TGTGCCAGCAGCTTTTCACCGGGGTACTCTGGAAACACCATATATTTT
NA	NA	TRBJ1-6	TRBV7-9	CASSLMAGSDSPLHF	TGTGCCAGCAGCCTCATGGCAGGGAGTGATTCACCCCTCCACTTT
NA	NA	TRBJ2-7	TRBV11-3	CASGGPRIVHEQYF	TGTGCCAGCGGTGGGCCTAGAATAGTCCACGAGCAGTACTTC
NA	TRBD2	TRBJ2-7	TRBV6-2/TRBV6-3	CASRYGTSGRKEQYF	TGTGCCAGCAGATACGGGACTAGCGGGAGGAAGGAGCAGTACTTC
once	NA	TRBJ1-2	TRBV5-3	CARSLETGSGGYTF	TGTGCCAGAAGCTTGGAGACAGGCTCAGGGGGCTACACCTTC
once	NA	TRBJ1-6	TRBV11-2	CASSFGAGGSYNSPLHF	TGTGCCAGCAGCTTTGGGGCGGGGGGCTCCTATAATTCACCCCTCCACTTT
NA	TRBD1	TRBJ1-6	TRBV30	CAWSRGQGNSPLHF	TGTGCCTGGAGTAGGGGGCAGGGGAATTCACCCCTCCACTTT
NA	NA	TRBJ1-2	TRBV30	CARNNRDQGYTF	TGTGCCAGAAATAACAGGGACCAAGGCTACACCTTC
NA	TRBD2	TRBJ2-1	TRBV11-3	CASSFWASGSNNEQFF	TGTGCCAGCAGCTTTTGGGCTAGCGGGAGTAACAATGAGCAGTTCTTC
once	NA	TRBJ2-1	TRBV5-4	CASSLVQGELNEQFF	TGTGCCAGCAGCTTGGTACAGGGCGAACTCAATGAGCAGTTCTTC
NA	TRBD1	TRBJ1-2	TRBV19	CASSSTGGNYGYTF	TGTGCCAGTAGTTCCACAGGGGGGAACTATGGCTACACCTTC
NA	NA	TRBJ2-7	TRBV30	CAWSVRSPYEQYF	TGTGCCTGGAGTGTACGAAGCCCCTACGAGCAGTACTTC
NA	NA	TRBJ2-5	TRBV9	CASSNLAGPLGETQYF	TGTGCCAGCAGCAACCTCGCCGGCCCACTAGGGGAGACCCAGTACTTC
NA	NA	TRBJ2-7	TRBV27	CASSLIPGLVSYEQYF	TGTGCCAGCAGTTTAATCCCCGGGCTGGTCTCCTACGAGCAGTACTTC
few	NA	TRBJ2-7	TRBV5-1	CASSLGERLAYEQYF	TGCGCCAGCAGCTTGGGGGAACGACTAGCCTACGAGCAGTACTTC
NA	NA	TRBJ2-1	TRBV24-1	CATRAESNGEQFF	TGTGCCACCAGGGCAGAATCCAATGGGGAGCAGTTCTTC
NA	NA	TRBJ2-2	TRBV9	CASSVGWVNTGELFF	TGTGCCAGCAGCGTTGGGTGGGTCAACACCGGGGAGCTGTTTTTT
NA	TRBD1	TRBJ2-1	TRBV29-1	CSVEGQGARVQFF	TGCAGCGTTGAGGGACAGGGGGCTCGGGTGCAGTTCTTC
NA	NA	TRBJ1-1	TRBV18	CASSSRGTEAFF	TGTGCCAGCTCATCCAGGGGCACTGAAGCTTTCTTT
NA	TRBD1	TRBJ2-7	TRBV5-4	CASSSGTGGLTVWEQYF	TGTGCCAGCAGCTCTGGGACAGGGGGCCTAACAGTCTGGGAGCAGTACTTC
NA	NA	TRBJ2-5	TRBV5-4	CASSFIPKRVLETQYF	TGTGCCAGCAGCTTTATACCCAAAAGGGTTCTAGAGACCCAGTACTTC
NA	TRBD1	TRBJ1-5	TRBV4-1	CASSQSRARGINQPQHF	TGCGCCAGCAGCCAAAGTCGGGCCAGGGGGATCAATCAGCCCCAGCATTTT